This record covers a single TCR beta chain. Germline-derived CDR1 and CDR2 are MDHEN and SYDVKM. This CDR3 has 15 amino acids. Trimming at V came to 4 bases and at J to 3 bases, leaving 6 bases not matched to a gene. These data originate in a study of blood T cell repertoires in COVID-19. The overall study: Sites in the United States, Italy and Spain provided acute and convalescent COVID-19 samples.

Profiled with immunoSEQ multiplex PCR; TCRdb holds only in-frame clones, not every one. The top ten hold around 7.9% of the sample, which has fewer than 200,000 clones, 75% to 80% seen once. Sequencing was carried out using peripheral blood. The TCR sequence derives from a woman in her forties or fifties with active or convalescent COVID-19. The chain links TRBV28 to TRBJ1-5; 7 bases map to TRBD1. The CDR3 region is CASSSWDRSNQPQHF. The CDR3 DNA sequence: TGTGCCAGCAGTTCATGGGACAGATCCAATCAGCCCCAGCATTTT.